The subject of this entry is one T cell receptor beta chain. The antigen remains unidentified. The CDR3 end shows no conserved phenylalanine or tryptophan, and so a read error is likely. The CDR3 sequence is 15 residues long. V dropped 1 base and J dropped 6; count of bases not matched to a gene: 9. Germline V gene data show CDR1 as SGHKS and CDR2 as YYEKEE (reference sequence). The data originate from a study of cytomegalovirus exposure and HLA in healthy donors. Study-level background: Out of roughly 200 million T cells, an earlier analysis found about 100 million unique TCR beta sequences in total. Drawn from HLA-typed donors, around 85 million unique TCRs were held in an early data release.

Study results and caveats: HLA alleles were associated with around 17,000 TCR beta sequences in a later analysis at 0.05 false discovery rate.

Researchers ran the PCR with 60 Vbeta and 13 Jbeta primers. The method was immunoSEQ multiplex PCR; TCRdb's version includes in-frame clones alone and lacks a portion of them. The table lists 84,000 or so clones, over 60% of them singletons. Sequencing was carried out using PBMCs. The V gene is TRBV5-5, the J gene TRBJ1-2; 7 bases agree with TRBD1. This clonotype was sampled from a man aged 25-45 years in good health and CMV-seronegative. CDR3 nucleotides: TGTGCCAGCAGCTTGACTCACACAGGGGACGATGGCTACACCCTC. Amino acid sequence: CASSLTHTGDDGYTL.